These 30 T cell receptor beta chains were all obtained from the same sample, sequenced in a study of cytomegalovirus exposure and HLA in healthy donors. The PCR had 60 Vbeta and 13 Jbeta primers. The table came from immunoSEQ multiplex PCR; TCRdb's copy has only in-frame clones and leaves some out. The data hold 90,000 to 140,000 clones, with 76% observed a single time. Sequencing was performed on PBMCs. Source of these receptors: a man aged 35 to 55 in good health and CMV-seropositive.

CDR3 protein: CASSPWTSGSYIQYF. CDR3 DNA: TGTGCCAGCAGCCCATGGACTAGCGGGAGTTACATTCAGTACTTC. The chain has TRBV7-8 and TRBJ2-4; TRBD2 matches at 13 bases. Trimming removed 5 bases from V and 8 bases from J; junction bases left unmatched: 6. The CDR3 runs 15 residues. The V gene's germline CDR1 is SGHVS and CDR2 FQNEAQ.

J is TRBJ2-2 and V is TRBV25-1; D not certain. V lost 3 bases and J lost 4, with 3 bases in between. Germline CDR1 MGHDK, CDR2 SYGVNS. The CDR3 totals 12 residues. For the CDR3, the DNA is TGTGCCAGCAGTGACATCACCGGGGAGCTGTTTTTT. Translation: CASSDITGELFF.

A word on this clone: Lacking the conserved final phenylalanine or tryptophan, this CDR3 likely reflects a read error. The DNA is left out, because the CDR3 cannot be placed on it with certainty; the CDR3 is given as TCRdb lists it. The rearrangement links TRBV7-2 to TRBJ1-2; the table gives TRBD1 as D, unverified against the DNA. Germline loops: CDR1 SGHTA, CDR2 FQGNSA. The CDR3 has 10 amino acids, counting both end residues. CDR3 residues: CASSGRVPIL.

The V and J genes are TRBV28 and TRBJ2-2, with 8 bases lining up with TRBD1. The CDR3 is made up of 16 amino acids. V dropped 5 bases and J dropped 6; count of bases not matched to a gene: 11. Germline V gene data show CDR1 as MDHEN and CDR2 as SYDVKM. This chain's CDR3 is CASSPGTGSRAGELFF. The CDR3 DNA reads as TGTGCCAGCAGTCCAGGGACAGGAAGTAGAGCCGGGGAGCTGTTTTTT.

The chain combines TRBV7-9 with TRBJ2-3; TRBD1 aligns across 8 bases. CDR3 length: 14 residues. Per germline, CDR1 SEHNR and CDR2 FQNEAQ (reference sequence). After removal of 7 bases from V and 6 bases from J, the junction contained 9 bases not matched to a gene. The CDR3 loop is CASILTGVTDTQYF. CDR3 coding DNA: TGTGCCAGCATCTTGACAGGGGTCACGGATACGCAGTATTTT. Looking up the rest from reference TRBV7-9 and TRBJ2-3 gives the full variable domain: DTGVSQNPRHKITKRGQNVTFRCDPISEHNRLYWYRQTLGQGPEFLTYFQNEAQLEKSRLLSDRFSAERPKGSFSTLEIQRTEQGDSAMYLCASILTGVTDTQYFGPGTRLTVL.

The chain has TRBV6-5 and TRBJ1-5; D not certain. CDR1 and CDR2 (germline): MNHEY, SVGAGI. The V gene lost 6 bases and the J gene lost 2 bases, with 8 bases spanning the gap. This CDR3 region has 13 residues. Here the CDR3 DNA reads TGTGCCAGCAGGAACGGGGGCAATCAGCCCCAGCATTTT. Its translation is CASRNGGNQPQHF.

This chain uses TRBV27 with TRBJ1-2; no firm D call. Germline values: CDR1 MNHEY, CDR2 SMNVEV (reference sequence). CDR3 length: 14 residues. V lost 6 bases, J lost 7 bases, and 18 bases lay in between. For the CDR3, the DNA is TGTGCCAGCAGCCAAGGTGGGGTACGGGGTGGCTACACCTTC. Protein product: CASSQGGVRGGYTF.

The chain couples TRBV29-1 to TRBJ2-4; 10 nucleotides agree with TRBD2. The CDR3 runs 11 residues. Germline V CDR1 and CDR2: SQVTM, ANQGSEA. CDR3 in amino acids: CTGLAGDIQYF. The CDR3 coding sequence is TGCACCGGTCTAGCGGGAGACATTCAGTACTTC.

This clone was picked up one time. The CDR3 DNA reads as TGTGCCAGCAGGGACAGACCAACGACTTCTGAAGCTTTCTTT. Residues: CASRDRPTTSEAFF. The chain uses TRBV6-5 and TRBJ1-1; D perhaps matches TRBD1 (6 bases). Germline V gene sequence: CDR1 MNHEY, CDR2 SVGAGI. The CDR3 length is 14 residues. V dropped 6 bases and J dropped 6 bases, with 17 bases sitting between them.

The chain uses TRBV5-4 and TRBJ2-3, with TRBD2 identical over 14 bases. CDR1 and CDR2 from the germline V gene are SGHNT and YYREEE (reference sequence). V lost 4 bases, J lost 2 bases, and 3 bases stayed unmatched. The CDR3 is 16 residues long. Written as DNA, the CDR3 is TGTGCCAGCAGCATGGGACTAGCGGGAGCCACAGATACGCAGTATTTT. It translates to CASSMGLAGATDTQYF.

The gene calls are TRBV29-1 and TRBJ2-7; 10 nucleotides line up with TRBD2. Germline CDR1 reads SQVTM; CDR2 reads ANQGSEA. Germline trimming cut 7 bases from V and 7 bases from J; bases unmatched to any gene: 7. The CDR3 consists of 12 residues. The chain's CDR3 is CSASGSSREQYF. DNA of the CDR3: TGCAGCGCTAGCGGGAGTTCGAGAGAGCAGTACTTC.

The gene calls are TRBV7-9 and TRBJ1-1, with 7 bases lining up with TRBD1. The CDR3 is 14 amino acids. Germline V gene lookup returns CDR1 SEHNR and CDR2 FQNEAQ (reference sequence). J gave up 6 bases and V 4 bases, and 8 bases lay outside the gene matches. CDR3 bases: TGTGCCAGCAGCTCGGGGACAGCCCCCGCTGAAGCTTTCTTT. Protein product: CASSSGTAPAEAFF. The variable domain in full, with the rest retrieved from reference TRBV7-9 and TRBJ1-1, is DTGVSQNPRHKITKRGQNVTFRCDPISEHNRLYWYRQTLGQGPEFLTYFQNEAQLEKSRLLSDRFSAERPKGSFSTLEIQRTEQGDSAMYLCASSSGTAPAEAFFGQGTRLTVV.

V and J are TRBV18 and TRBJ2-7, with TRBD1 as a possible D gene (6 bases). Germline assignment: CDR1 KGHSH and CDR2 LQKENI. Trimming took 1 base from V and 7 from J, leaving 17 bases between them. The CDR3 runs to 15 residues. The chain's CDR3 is CASSPRPGQGGEQYF. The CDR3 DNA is TGTGCCAGCTCACCACGGCCGGGACAAGGGGGAGAGCAGTACTTC.

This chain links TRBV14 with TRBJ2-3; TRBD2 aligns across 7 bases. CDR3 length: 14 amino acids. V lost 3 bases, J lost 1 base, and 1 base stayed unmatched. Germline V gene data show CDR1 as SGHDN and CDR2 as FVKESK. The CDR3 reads CASSQLAGTDTQYF. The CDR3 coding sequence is TGTGCCAGCAGCCAGCTAGCGGGCACAGATACGCAGTATTTT.

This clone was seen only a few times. The CDR3 DNA follows: TGTGCCAGCAGCCCAGCGCAGGGTTTTGGGGCCAACGTCCTGACTTTC. Translated: CASSPAQGFGANVLTF. This sequence joins TRBV6-4 and TRBJ2-6, with D possibly TRBD1 on 5 matching bases. V was clipped by 6 bases and J by 3 bases, with 15 bases between them. Germline assignment: CDR1 MRHNA and CDR2 SNTAGT. There are 16 residues in the CDR3.

The CDR3 DNA follows: TGTGCCAGCAGCTCCCTGACAAGACGCGGCTACACCTTC. Encoded protein: CASSSLTRRGYTF. This chain connects TRBV11-2 to TRBJ1-2; D uncertain. The V end was cut by 4 bases, the J end by 8 bases, with 14 bases between. The CDR3 spans 13 residues. Germline CDR1 reads SGHAT; CDR2 reads FQNNGV.

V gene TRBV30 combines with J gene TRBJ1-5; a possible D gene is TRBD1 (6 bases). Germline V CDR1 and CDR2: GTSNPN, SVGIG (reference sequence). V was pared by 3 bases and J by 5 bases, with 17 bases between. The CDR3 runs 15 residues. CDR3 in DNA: TGTGCCTGGAGGACCCGGGACAATCGCGATCAGCCCCAGCATTTT. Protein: CAWRTRDNRDQPQHF.

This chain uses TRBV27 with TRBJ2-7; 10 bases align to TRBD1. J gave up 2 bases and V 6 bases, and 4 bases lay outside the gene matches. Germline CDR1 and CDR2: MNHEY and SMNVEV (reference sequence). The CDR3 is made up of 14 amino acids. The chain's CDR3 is CASRDRGFTYEQYF. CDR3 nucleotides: TGTGCCAGCAGGGACAGGGGGTTTACCTACGAGCAGTACTTC.

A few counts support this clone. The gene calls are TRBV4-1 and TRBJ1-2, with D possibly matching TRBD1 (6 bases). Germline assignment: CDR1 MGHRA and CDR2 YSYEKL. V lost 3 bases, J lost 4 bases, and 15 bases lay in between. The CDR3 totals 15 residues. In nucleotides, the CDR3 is TGCGCCAGCAGCCATAGGGGGGGCTCCACCTATGGCTACACCTTC. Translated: CASSHRGGSTYGYTF.

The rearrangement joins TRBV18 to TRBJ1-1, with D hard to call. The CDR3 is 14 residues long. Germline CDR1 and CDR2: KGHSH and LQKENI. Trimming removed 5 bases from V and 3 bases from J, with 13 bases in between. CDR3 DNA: TGTGCCAGCTCAATGACACTGGAGGACACTGAAGCTTTCTTT. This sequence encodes CASSMTLEDTEAFF.

The CDR3, as DNA: TGTGCCAGCAGCCCCGGGACACTAATGAACACTGAAGCTTTCTTT. Protein: CASSPGTLMNTEAFF. This sequence joins TRBV9 and TRBJ1-1; TRBD1 is a possible D gene (6 bases). This CDR3 is built from 15 residues. V shed 4 bases and J shed 0 bases, with 13 bases lying between them. From germline, CDR1 is SGDLS and CDR2 YYNGEE.

In DNA, the CDR3 is TGTGCCAGCCCTCCCGGGAACTCCTACGAGCAGTACTTC. Protein product: CASPPGNSYEQYF. The genes are TRBV28 and TRBJ2-7; D perhaps matches TRBD2 (5 bases). From germline, CDR1 is MDHEN and CDR2 SYDVKM. V was trimmed by 8 bases and J by 0 bases, leaving 11 bases between them. This CDR3 is built from 13 residues.

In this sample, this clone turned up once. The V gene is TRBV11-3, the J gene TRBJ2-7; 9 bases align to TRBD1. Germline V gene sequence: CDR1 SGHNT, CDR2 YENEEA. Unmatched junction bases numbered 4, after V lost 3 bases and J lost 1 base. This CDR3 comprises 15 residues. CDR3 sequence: CASSFRDRASYEQYF. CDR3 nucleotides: TGTGCCAGCAGCTTTAGGGACAGGGCTTCCTACGAGCAGTACTTC.

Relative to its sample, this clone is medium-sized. CDR3 sequence: CASSHGSPGNEQFF. CDR3 nucleotide sequence: TGCGCCAGCAGTCACGGATCCCCAGGTAATGAGCAGTTCTTC. The J gene is TRBJ2-1, the V gene TRBV23-1, with D unresolved. TRBV23-1 qualifies as an ORF whose function is uncertain. The CDR3 length is 14 residues. The V end was cut by 3 bases, the J end by 7 bases, with 13 bases between.

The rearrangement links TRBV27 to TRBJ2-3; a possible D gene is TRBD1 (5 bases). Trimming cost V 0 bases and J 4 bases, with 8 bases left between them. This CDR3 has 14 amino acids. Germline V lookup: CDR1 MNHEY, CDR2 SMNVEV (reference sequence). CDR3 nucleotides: TGTGCCAGCAGTTTATCCAGGGTTCCAGATACGCAGTATTTT. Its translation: CASSLSRVPDTQYF.

CDR3 loop: CASSEAMVGYTF. The CDR3 DNA follows: TGTGCCAGCAGTGAAGCGATGGTGGGCTACACCTTC. The chain recombines TRBV6-5 with TRBJ1-2, with D unresolved. The CDR3 has 12 amino acids. Trimming pared 5 bases from V and 8 bases from J, leaving 12 bases between. Per the germline V gene, CDR1 is MNHEY and CDR2 is SVGAGI.

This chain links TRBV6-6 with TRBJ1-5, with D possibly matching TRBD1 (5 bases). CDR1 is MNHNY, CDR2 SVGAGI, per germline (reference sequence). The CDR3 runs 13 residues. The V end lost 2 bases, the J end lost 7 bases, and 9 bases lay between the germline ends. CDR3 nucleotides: TGTGCCAGCAGTTACGCGGGGGAACAGCCCCAGCATTTT. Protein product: CASSYAGEQPQHF.

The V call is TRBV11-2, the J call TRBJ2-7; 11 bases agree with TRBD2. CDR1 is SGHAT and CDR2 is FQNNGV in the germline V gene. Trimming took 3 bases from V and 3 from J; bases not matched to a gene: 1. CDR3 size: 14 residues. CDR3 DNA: TGTGCCAGCAGCTTTAGCGGGGGGGACTACGAGCAGTACTTC. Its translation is CASSFSGGDYEQYF.

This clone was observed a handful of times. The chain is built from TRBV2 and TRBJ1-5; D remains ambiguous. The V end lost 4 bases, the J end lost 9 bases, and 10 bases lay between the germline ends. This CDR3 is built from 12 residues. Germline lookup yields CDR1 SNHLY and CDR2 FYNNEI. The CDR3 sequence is CASSGERPPQHF. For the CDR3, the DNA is TGTGCCAGCAGTGGGGAGAGACCGCCCCAGCATTTT.

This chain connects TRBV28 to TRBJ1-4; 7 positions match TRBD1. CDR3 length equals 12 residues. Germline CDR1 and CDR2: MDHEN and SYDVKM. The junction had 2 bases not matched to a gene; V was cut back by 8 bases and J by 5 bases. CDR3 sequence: CASGTANEKLFF. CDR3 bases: TGTGCCAGCGGGACAGCAAATGAAAAACTGTTTTTT.